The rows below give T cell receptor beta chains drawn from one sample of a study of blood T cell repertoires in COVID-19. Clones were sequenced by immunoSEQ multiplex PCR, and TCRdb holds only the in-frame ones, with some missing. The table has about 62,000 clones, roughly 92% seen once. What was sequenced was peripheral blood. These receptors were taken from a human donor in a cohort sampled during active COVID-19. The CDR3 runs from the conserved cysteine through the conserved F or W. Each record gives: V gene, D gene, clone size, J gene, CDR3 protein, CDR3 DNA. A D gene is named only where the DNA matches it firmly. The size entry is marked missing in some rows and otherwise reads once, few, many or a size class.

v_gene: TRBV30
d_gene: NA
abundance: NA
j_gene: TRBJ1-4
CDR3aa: CAWGKQGTNEKLFF
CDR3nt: TGTGCCTGGGGAAAACAGGGAACTAATGAAAAACTGTTTTTT

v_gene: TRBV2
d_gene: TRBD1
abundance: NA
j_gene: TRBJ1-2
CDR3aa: CAGQEDYGYTF
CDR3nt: TGTGCCGGACAGGAGGACTATGGCTACACCTTC

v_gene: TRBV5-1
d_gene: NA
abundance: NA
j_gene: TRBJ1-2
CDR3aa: CASSSQDPRYGYTF
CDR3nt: TGCGCCAGCAGCTCTCAGGATCCCCGCTATGGCTACACCTTC

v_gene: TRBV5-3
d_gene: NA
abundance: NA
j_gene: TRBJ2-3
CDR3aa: CARSLEGGSTDTQYF
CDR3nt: TGTGCCAGAAGCTTGGAGGGGGGGAGCACAGATACGCAGTATTTT

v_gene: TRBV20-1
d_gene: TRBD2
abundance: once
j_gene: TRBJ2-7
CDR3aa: CSASRTSGGYEQYF
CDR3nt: TGCAGTGCTAGTCGGACTAGCGGTGGGTACGAGCAGTACTTC

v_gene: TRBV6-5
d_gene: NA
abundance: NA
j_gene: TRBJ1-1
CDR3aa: CASSYRGWNTEAFF
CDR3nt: TGTGCCAGCAGTTACAGGGGTTGGAACACTGAAGCTTTCTTT

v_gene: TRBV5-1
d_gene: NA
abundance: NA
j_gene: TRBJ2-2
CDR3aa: CASSLTRGENTGELFF
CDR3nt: TGCGCCAGCAGCTTGACGCGGGGAGAGAACACCGGGGAGCTGTTTTTT

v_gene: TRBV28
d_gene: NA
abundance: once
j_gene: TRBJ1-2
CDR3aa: CASRVRVFDYGYTF
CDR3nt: TGTGCCAGCAGAGTCAGGGTCTTTGACTATGGCTACACCTTC

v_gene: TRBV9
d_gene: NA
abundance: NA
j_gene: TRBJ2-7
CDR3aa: CASSVNPNSYEQYF
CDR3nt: TGTGCCAGCAGCGTAAATCCCAACTCCTACGAGCAGTACTTC

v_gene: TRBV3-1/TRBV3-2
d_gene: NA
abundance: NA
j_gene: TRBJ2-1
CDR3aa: CASSPDFGDHNEQFF
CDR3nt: TGTGCCAGCAGCCCGGACTTCGGGGATCACAATGAGCAGTTCTTC

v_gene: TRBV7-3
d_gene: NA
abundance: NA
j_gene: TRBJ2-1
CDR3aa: CASSLDSNEQFF
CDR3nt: TGTGCCAGCAGCCTTGACAGCAATGAGCAGTTCTTC

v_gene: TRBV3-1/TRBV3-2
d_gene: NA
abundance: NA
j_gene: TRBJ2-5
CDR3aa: CASSHLPGQRETQYF
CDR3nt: TGTGCCAGCAGCCACCTGCCGGGACAACGGGAGACCCAGTACTTC